This paragraph covers one T cell receptor beta chain sequence. J lost 3 bases, V lost 4 bases, and 7 bases had no gene match. Germline values: CDR1 LGHNA, CDR2 YSLEER. The CDR3 has 15 amino acids. These data belong to a study of blood T cell repertoires in COVID-19. Two negative PCRs, clearance, or symptom resolution characterized the recovered Cohort 3 donors. Sequenced by immunoSEQ multiplex PCR; TCRdb stores in-frame clones only, minus some. Here the sample spans around 300,000 clones, less than 90% being singletons. The sequence derives from a woman aged 45-65 years who had recovered from COVID-19. Sequenced: PBMCs or T cells enriched from blood (not recorded which). The chain combines TRBV4-3 with TRBJ2-7; 9 nucleotides line up with TRBD2. As DNA, the CDR3 is TGCGCCAGCAGCCGAGAGCGGGAGGCTTTCTACGAGCAGTACTTC. Translating it yields CASSREREAFYEQYF.